The sequence of this T cell receptor beta chain was determined in a study of Graves' ophthalmopathy and Graves' hyperthyroidism. Ten or more counts support this clonotype. Germline CDR1 is MNHNS and CDR2 is SASEGT. With 6 bases removed from V and 1 base from J, the gap between germline ends came to 13 bases. The CDR3 sequence is 15 residues long. RNA transcripts provided the template for amplifying TCR beta CDR3 regions. RT-PCR in the first round used HTBI primers; a second-round multiplex PCR followed. TCRdb re-called the multiplex PCR reads with MiXCR, one entry per CDR3 protein. The table records more than 300,000 distinct CDR3 sequences, less than 20% of them present only once.

The chain couples TRBV6-1 to TRBJ1-5, with a possible D match to TRBD1 (6 bases). The TCR originated in a woman aged 18-29 years with stable Graves' hyperthyroidism. Sequences were obtained from peripheral blood. The CDR3 nucleotides are TGTGCCAGCAGAAGTGGGGGCTGGAGCAATCAGCCCCAGCATTTT. It yields the protein CASRSGGWSNQPQHF.